What follows are 17 T cell receptor beta chains derived from one specimen sequenced in a study of blood T cells in healthy people across ages (dated by TCRdb to 2015 to 2017). To prepare the library, 5' RACE was applied. A second PCR of roughly 7 to 11 cycles was performed with a sample-barcoded 5' primer and a J-beta primer mix. TCRdb reprocessing: public reads trimmed at Q25 with fastp, clones called with MiXCR, in-frame beta chains kept. Entries that share a CDR3 protein sequence are merged under the most common genes and DNA. Recorded for this sample are approximately 1,700,000 distinct CDR3 sequences; approximately 40% of them occurred a single time. The leading ten clones occupy about 21% of the sample. Specimen: blood. These TCRs come from a human donor in good health.

A word on this clonotype: One end of the junction does not line up with germline, which may come from a read error. The CDR3: CTSSLYSAYEQYF. The DNA of the CDR3 is TGTACCAGCAGCTTGTACAGCGCCTACGAGCAGTACTTC. The chain is built from TRBV5-6 and TRBJ2-5, with D hard to call. The J call is uncertain, as TRBJ2-7 better fits the DNA end. This CDR3 contains 13 residues. CDR1 is SGHDT, CDR2 YYEEEE, per germline.

This clonotype was recorded a few times. V is TRBV7-9 and J is TRBJ1-4, with D unresolved. This CDR3 comprises 14 residues. Germline CDR1 reads SEHNR; CDR2 reads FQNEAQ (reference sequence). V was trimmed by 2 bases and J by 8 bases, leaving 12 bases between them. CDR3: CASSLNILGEKLFF. As DNA, the CDR3 is TGTGCCAGCAGCTTAAACATCCTGGGGGAAAAACTGTTTTTT.

The chain employs TRBV19 and TRBJ1-2; TRBD1 matches 7 bases. The V and J ends lost 5 bases and 8 bases, in that order; junction bases with no gene match: 11. This CDR3 region has 14 residues. Germline CDR1 is LNHDA and CDR2 is SQIVND (reference sequence). This CDR3 is CASSLTGAAVGYTF. The CDR3, as DNA: TGTGCCAGTAGTCTAACAGGGGCCGCAGTCGGCTACACCTTC. The full variable domain, completed using reference TRBV19 and TRBJ1-2, is DGGITQSPKYLFRKEGQNVTLSCEQNLNHDAMYWYRQDPGQGLRLIYYSQIVNDFQKGDIAEGYSVSREKKESFPLTVTSAQKNPTAFYLCASSLTGAAVGYTFGSGTRLTVV.

This clonotype has a count of ten or more. CDR3 region: CASTSLADTQYF. Written as DNA, the CDR3 is TGTGCCAGCACCTCTCTTGCAGATACGCAGTATTTT. This chain links TRBV12-3 or TRBV12-4 with TRBJ2-3; D is unclear. This CDR3 has 12 residues. Trimming took 7 bases from V and 4 from J, leaving 9 bases between them.

In this sample, this clonotype turned up a few times. This chain connects TRBV6-1 to TRBJ2-1; TRBD2 aligns across 8 bases. The junction had 7 bases not matched to a gene; V was cut back by 7 bases and J by 2 bases. Per the germline V gene, CDR1 is MNHNS and CDR2 is SASEGT. The CDR3 is 15 residues long. CDR3 loop: CASTGSGVTYNEQFF. CDR3 bases: TGTGCCAGCACAGGTAGCGGGGTAACCTACAATGAGCAGTTCTTC.

The chain is built from TRBV20-1 and TRBJ1-1; TRBD1 is a possible D gene (5 bases). CDR3 size: 14 residues. V shed 5 bases and J shed 11 bases, with 24 bases lying between them. Germline V gives CDR1 DFQATT, CDR2 SNEGSKA (reference sequence). The CDR3 nucleotides read TGCAGTGCTGGGGGGGGGACGGGAAGGAGAGTGGCTTTCTTT. The encoded protein is CSAGGGTGRRVAFF.

This chain connects TRBV27 to TRBJ2-4; D tentatively reads TRBD1 or TRBD2 (5 bases each). Per germline, CDR1 MNHEY and CDR2 SMNVEV (reference sequence). The V and J ends lost 1 base and 1 base respectively, with 8 bases between them. The CDR3 has 15 amino acids. CDR3 nucleotide sequence: TGTGCCAGCAGTTTATTTTGGGGGGCCAAAAACATTCAGTACTTC. The encoded protein is CASSLFWGAKNIQYF.

The chain carries TRBV5-6 and TRBJ2-1, with no clear D. The CDR3 loop spans 14 amino acids. Per the germline V gene, CDR1 is SGHDT and CDR2 is YYEEEE. V dropped 3 bases and J dropped 6 bases, with 13 bases sitting between them. The CDR3 loop is CASSYGISSNEQFF. The CDR3 DNA is TGTGCCAGCAGCTATGGGATATCTTCCAATGAGCAGTTCTTC.

This chain uses TRBV2 with TRBJ2-1; 7 bases fit TRBD1. The V and J ends lost 6 bases and 5 bases, in that order; junction bases with no gene match: 1. In germline, CDR1 is SNHLY, CDR2 FYNNEI. This CDR3 has 12 amino acids. The CDR3 coding sequence is TGTGCCAGCAGGGACAGGCACAATGAGCAGTTCTTC. Translation: CASRDRHNEQFF.

This CDR3 is CASSLSGLTTYEQYF. The CDR3 DNA follows: TGTGCCAGCAGCTTATCAGGCCTGACCACCTACGAGCAGTACTTC. This chain links TRBV7-3 with TRBJ2-7, with D hard to call. CDR1 is SGHTA, CDR2 FQGTGA, per germline. This CDR3 comprises 15 residues. Trimming left V 2 bases short and J 2 bases short, with 13 bases between.

J is TRBJ1-2 and V is TRBV29-1, with D unclear. There are 13 residues in the CDR3. Germline V CDR1 and CDR2: SQVTM, ANQGSEA. Trimming removed 4 bases from V and 1 base from J, with 10 bases in between. CDR3: CSVALGYNYGYTF. The CDR3 DNA reads as TGCAGCGTTGCGTTGGGTTATAACTATGGCTACACCTTC.

This clonotype was observed a few times. The chain carries TRBV29-1 and TRBJ1-1; no definite D call. With 4 bases removed from V and 1 base from J, the gap between germline ends came to 10 bases. Germline assignment: CDR1 SQVTM and CDR2 ANQGSEA. The CDR3 totals 13 residues. This CDR3 reads CSVGDEGNTEAFF. In nucleotides, the CDR3 is TGCAGCGTTGGGGATGAGGGGAACACTGAAGCTTTCTTT. The whole variable domain, filled in from reference TRBV29-1 and TRBJ1-1, reads SAVISQKPSRDICQRGTSLTIQCQVDSQVTMMFWYRQQPGQSLTLIATANQGSEATYESGFVIDKFPISRPNLTFSTLTVSNMSPEDSSIYLCSVGDEGNTEAFFGQGTRLTVV.

This clonotype was seen a few times. The rearrangement uses TRBV29-1 and TRBJ1-5; no definite D call. Germline V gene sequence: CDR1 SQVTM, CDR2 ANQGSEA. The V end lost 3 bases, the J end lost 6 bases, and 9 bases lay between the germline ends. The CDR3 has 12 residues. The CDR3 here is CSVDDGLQPQHF. CDR3 bases: TGCAGCGTTGATGACGGGCTTCAGCCCCAGCATTTT.

This clonotype was observed a handful of times. The chain joins TRBV4-1 to TRBJ1-4; D possibly corresponds to TRBD1 (5 bases). V was shortened by 3 bases and J by 7 bases, with 15 bases between the two germline ends. In germline, CDR1 is MGHRA, CDR2 YSYEKL. The CDR3 consists of 15 residues. The CDR3 region is CASSHRDGRSEKLFF. The CDR3 region has the DNA TGCGCCAGCAGCCACCGGGACGGGCGGTCTGAAAAACTGTTTTTT.

This clonotype was seen a single time. V gene TRBV12-3 or TRBV12-4 combines with J gene TRBJ2-5; possible D gene TRBD2, 7 bases. V dropped 3 bases and J dropped 4 bases, with 15 bases sitting between them. The CDR3 covers 15 residues. CDR3 in amino acids: CASSFRGGVIETQYF. In DNA form, the CDR3 reads TGTGCCAGCAGTTTTAGGGGGGGCGTAATAGAGACCCAGTACTTC.

A remark on this clonotype: A junction end diverges from the germline sequence, so it may reflect a read error. V gene TRBV5-1 combines with J gene TRBJ2-1; D remains unclear. CDR1 and CDR2 from the germline V gene are SGHRS and YFSETQ. The CDR3 extends over 15 amino acids. The CDR3: CASSFQLPPDNGQFF. The CDR3 DNA sequence: TGCGCCAGCAGCTTTCAGCTACCGCCCGACAATGGGCAGTTCTTC.

V is TRBV6-6 and J is TRBJ1-6, with TRBD1 as a possible D gene (5 bases). Germline-derived CDR1 and CDR2 are MNHNY and SVGAGI (reference sequence). The CDR3 covers 15 residues. The V and J ends lost 2 bases and 9 bases respectively, with 14 bases between them. CDR3 region: CASSYAGADGSPLHF. CDR3 DNA: TGTGCCAGCAGTTACGCCGGGGCTGACGGTTCACCCCTCCACTTT.